The rows below give T cell receptor beta chains drawn from one sample of a study of T cells after yellow fever vaccination. TCRdb reanalysed the 5' RACE reads using MiXCR and keeps one entry per CDR3 protein. The sample lists around 330,000 distinct CDR3 sequences, approximately 3.9% occurring once. This material consisted of PBMCs, taken on the day of the yellow fever booster vaccination. These TCRs come from a man between 18 and 29 years old who received the YFV17D yellow fever vaccine. The CDR3 runs from the conserved cysteine through the conserved F or W. D genes are given only for firm matches. For some rows the clone size is stated as once, few or many, or as a class when expanded; others skip it.

TRBD1 TRBJ1-1 many TRBV7-9 TGTGCCAGCAGCTCCTACAGGGGGGCGGCAAACACTGAAGCTTTCTTT CASSSYRGAANTEAFF
TRBD2 TRBJ2-3 . TRBV7-3 TGTGCCAGCAGCCCGGGGGGGATGGCAGATACGCAGTATTTT CASSPGGMADTQYF
. TRBJ2-2 many TRBV7-2 TGTGCCAGCAACATCGGGGTTGGCACCGGGGAGCTGTTTTTT CASNIGVGTGELFF
TRBD2 TRBJ2-5 few TRBV30 TGTGCCTGGGAAAAAGCGGGGGGACGAGAGACCCAGTACTTC CAWEKAGGRETQYF
. TRBJ2-5 many TRBV3-1 TGTGCCAGCAGGGTTCTTGAGACCCAGTACTTC CASRVLETQYF
. TRBJ2-5 many TRBV5-1 TGCGCCAGCAGCTTTGGGGGCCCCGACGGGGGGACCCAGTACTTC CASSFGGPDGGTQYF
TRBD2 TRBJ2-3 few TRBV15 TGTGCCACCAGCAGAAGATTACTAGCGGGGGTAACAGATACGCAGTATTTT CATSRRLLAGVTDTQYF
TRBD2 TRBJ2-1 few TRBV18 TGTGCCAGCTCAACGGGACTAGCGTCCTACAATGAGCAGTTCTTC CASSTGLASYNEQFF
. TRBJ2-1 many TRBV5-1 TGCGCCAGCAGCTTGAGGGAAGGCGAGCAGTTCTTC CASSLREGEQFF
. TRBJ2-1 many TRBV27 TGTGCCAGCAGTTTGTTTCAGGGGCCTGAGCAGTTCTTC CASSLFQGPEQFF
TRBD1 TRBJ2-1 few TRBV6-6 TGTGCCAGCGACCGGGACAGGGGCTACAATGAGCAGTTCTTC CASDRDRGYNEQFF
. TRBJ2-2 many TRBV7-6 TGTGCCAGCAGCGTAAGGACCCGGGGCACCGGGGAGCTGTTTTTT CASSVRTRGTGELFF
TRBD1 TRBJ1-5 few TRBV20-1 TGCAGTGCCGAGGACAGGGGATCGATTCAGCCCCAGCATTTT CSAEDRGSIQPQHF